The sequence of this TCR beta chain was determined in a study of T-cell memory formation after mild COVID-19. Study information: In these data, TCR clusters were largely donor specific. Study findings and constraints: Among contracting clones, CD4+ were mainly CM/EM and CD8+ enriched in EMRA.

TCRdb analysed the 5' RACE reads with MiXCR anew, one entry per CDR3 protein. This sample has fewer than 400,000 distinct CDR3 sequences, with around 13% found just once. A remark on this clonotype: Its antigen remains unidentified.

Sequencing was performed on PBMCs or a T cell subset sorted from them (not recorded which). The receptor's source is a man between 18 and 29 years old who had mild COVID-19 (a few samples of this study predate the infection). Cell type and time point are not known.

For the CDR3, the DNA is TGTGCCAGCAGCAAGGGGGTAAACACCATATATTTT. Its translation: CASSKGVNTIYF. The chain links TRBV7-9 to TRBJ1-3; possibly TRBD1 for D (6 bases). Germline CDR1 SEHNR, CDR2 FQNEAQ (reference sequence). There are 12 residues in the CDR3. V gave up 5 bases and J gave up 6 bases, with 8 bases separating them.